A single sample gave rise to the 25 T cell receptor beta chains below, sequenced in a study of CD8+ T cells in alopecia areata. Investigators isolated RNA and reverse transcribed it into cDNA to act as the sequencing template. Measured with immunoSEQ multiplex PCR; TCRdb has only the in-frame clones, and not every one. The top ten clones hold 3% to 3.5% of a sample with roughly 120,000 clones, roughly two fifths of them seen once. The sample taken for sequencing was CD4+ T cells sorted from blood. The source of these receptors is a human donor with alopecia areata.

This clone has only a few counts. The sample has other DNA sequences that encode this CDR3 too. The V and J genes are TRBV5-1 and TRBJ2-2, with D perhaps TRBD2 (6 bases). V lost 2 bases, J lost 3 bases, and 11 bases lay in between. There are 15 residues in the CDR3. The germline V gene encodes CDR1 SGHRS and CDR2 YFSETQ. In DNA form, the CDR3 reads TGCGCCAGCAGCTTACCGGGAGCGGACACCGGGGAGCTGTTTTTT. Residues: CASSLPGADTGELFF.

The chain carries TRBV7-9 and TRBJ2-1; tentative D call: TRBD2 (5 bases). Germline CDR1 SEHNR, CDR2 FQNEAQ (reference sequence). The CDR3 runs to 16 residues. Trimming removed 5 bases from V and 6 bases from J, with 20 bases in between. The CDR3 region has the DNA TGTGCCAGCAGCCCGGAGACTATTCTCGGCGGCAATGAGCAGTTCTTC. Translated, it gives CASSPETILGGNEQFF. The full variable domain, rest sourced from reference TRBV7-9 and TRBJ2-1, is DTGVSQNPRHKITKRGQNVTFRCDPISEHNRLYWYRQTLGQGPEFLTYFQNEAQLEKSRLLSDRFSAERPKGSFSTLEIQRTEQGDSAMYLCASSPETILGGNEQFFGPGTRLTVL.

This clone has only a few counts. The rearrangement uses TRBV7-9 and TRBJ2-2; unclear D gene. Germline loops: CDR1 SEHNR, CDR2 FQNEAQ (reference sequence). Trimming cost V 1 base and J 1 base, with 16 bases left between them. The CDR3 loop spans 18 amino acids. CDR3: CASSLVSSGPRNTGELFF. The CDR3 DNA reads as TGTGCCAGCAGCTTAGTATCGAGTGGCCCTCGGAACACCGGGGAGCTGTTTTTT.

Many counts were recorded for this clone. The same CDR3 is also encoded by other DNA sequences in this sample. V is TRBV20-1 and J is TRBJ1-2; D not resolved. This CDR3 has 9 residues. CDR1 and CDR2 from the germline V gene are DFQATT and SNEGSKA (reference sequence). V was trimmed by 6 bases and J by 7 bases, leaving 6 bases between them. CDR3 bases: TGCAGTGCCTTACCTGGCTACACCTTC. Translating it yields CSALPGYTF.

The CDR3 DNA reads TGTGCTAGTGGTTTGATCCAACTCTCCGCGGACAGAAGCACAGATACGCAGTATTTT. This gives the protein CASGLIQLSADRSTDTQYF. The chain joins TRBV12-5 to TRBJ2-3; D possibly corresponds to TRBD1 (6 bases). Per the germline V gene, CDR1 is LGHNT and CDR2 is FRNRAP. The CDR3 has 19 amino acids. Trimming pared 2 bases from V and 0 bases from J, leaving 21 bases between.

This clone was seen a few times. Other DNA sequences in this sample translate to the same CDR3. The V and J genes are TRBV29-1 and TRBJ1-5, with unresolved D. The CDR3 sequence is 12 residues long. Germline CDR1 reads SQVTM; CDR2 reads ANQGSEA. The V end lost 4 bases, the J end lost 5 bases, and 9 bases lay between the germline ends. The chain's CDR3 is CSVGARDQPQHF. CDR3 DNA sequence: TGCAGCGTTGGGGCGAGAGATCAGCCCCAGCATTTT.

In DNA form, the CDR3 reads TGTGCCAGCAGCCCCACAGGTGCCCATTTTCAGCCCCAGCATTTT. Amino acid sequence: CASSPTGAHFQPQHF. The V call is TRBV14, the J call TRBJ1-5, with D perhaps matching TRBD1 (5 bases). The CDR3 loop spans 15 amino acids. Germline V gene sequence: CDR1 SGHDN, CDR2 FVKESK. Trimming shortened V by 4 bases and J by 6 bases, and 16 bases separated the two germline ends.

The chain is built from TRBV29-1 and TRBJ2-1; the match to TRBD2 covers 9 bases. Trimming at V came to 4 bases and at J to 8 bases, leaving 12 bases not matched to a gene. The CDR3 sequence is 15 residues long. The germline gives CDR1 SQVTM, CDR2 ANQGSEA. The CDR3 bases are TGCAGCGTTGTGTATTCCAGCGGGAGGTCGCATGAGCAGTTCTTC. Translated, it gives CSVVYSSGRSHEQFF.

Concerning this clone itself: The sample carries other DNA sequences with the same CDR3. The gene calls are TRBV5-6 and TRBJ2-1, with 12 nucleotides matching TRBD2. The ends lost 0 bases at V and 6 bases at J; junction bases unmatched: 4. This CDR3 spans 16 amino acids. Germline V gene sequence: CDR1 SGHDT, CDR2 YYEEEE. The CDR3 sequence is CASSLGLAGVSNEQFF. Written as DNA, the CDR3 is TGTGCCAGCAGCTTGGGACTAGCGGGAGTCTCCAATGAGCAGTTCTTC.

The V gene is TRBV6-6, the J gene TRBJ2-2, with unresolved D. Germline-derived CDR1 and CDR2 are MNHNY and SVGAGI (reference sequence). Trimming took off 7 bases at V and 6 bases at J, with 12 bases between the two ends. The CDR3 sequence is 13 residues long. CDR3 nucleotide sequence: TGTGCCAGCACCAAAGACCCTTCCGGGGAGCTGTTTTTT. This translates into CASTKDPSGELFF.

This clone was detected only a few times. The chain joins TRBV29-1 to TRBJ2-6; D is uncertain. The germline gives CDR1 SQVTM, CDR2 ANQGSEA. This CDR3 is built from 15 residues. Trimming shortened V by 0 bases and J by 2 bases, and 8 bases separated the two germline ends. The CDR3 region has the DNA TGCAGCGTTGAAGAGTCGGGTCCTGGGGCCAACGTCCTGACTTTC. Translated: CSVEESGPGANVLTF.

V gene TRBV27 combines with J gene TRBJ2-5; a weak D match, TRBD1 (7 bases). V was clipped by 6 bases and J by 5 bases, with 13 bases between them. CDR1 is MNHEY and CDR2 is SMNVEV in the germline V gene (reference sequence). The CDR3 is made up of 13 amino acids. The CDR3 DNA reads as TGTGCCAGCAGCAAGGAGGGGGCCGAGACCCAGTACTTC. Translating gives CASSKEGAETQYF.

This chain uses TRBV29-1 with TRBJ1-1; no reliable D call. The germline V gene has CDR1 SQVTM and CDR2 ANQGSEA. This CDR3 has 15 amino acids. V gave up 7 bases and J gave up 0 bases, with 18 bases separating them. CDR3 sequence: CSAAAQHTLNTEAFF. The CDR3 coding sequence is TGCAGCGCCGCTGCCCAGCACACCTTGAACACTGAAGCTTTCTTT. The entire variable domain, with the rest obtained from reference TRBV29-1 and TRBJ1-1, is as follows: SAVISQKPSRDICQRGTSLTIQCQVDSQVTMMFWYRQQPGQSLTLIATANQGSEATYESGFVIDKFPISRPNLTFSTLTVSNMSPEDSSIYLCSAAAQHTLNTEAFFGQGTRLTVV.

CDR3 in DNA: TGTGCCAGCAGCCCGGGGACAGGGTTGCCTGGGGCCAACGTCCTGACTTTC. This translates into CASSPGTGLPGANVLTF. The chain couples TRBV7-9 to TRBJ2-6; 9 bases match TRBD1. Trimming at V came to 5 bases and at J to 2 bases, leaving 7 bases not matched to a gene. Germline assignment: CDR1 SEHNR and CDR2 FQNEAQ (reference sequence). The CDR3 extends over 17 amino acids.

The chain joins TRBV29-1 to TRBJ1-2; 7 bases align to TRBD1. The CDR3 spans 13 residues. CDR1 and CDR2 from the germline V gene are SQVTM and ANQGSEA. V was pared by 4 bases and J by 5 bases, with 7 bases of the junction left unmatched. The CDR3 loop reads CSVGGQTLYGYTF. The CDR3 coding sequence is TGCAGCGTTGGGGGACAGACGTTATATGGCTACACCTTC. The full variable domain, completed using reference TRBV29-1 and TRBJ1-2, is SAVISQKPSRDICQRGTSLTIQCQVDSQVTMMFWYRQQPGQSLTLIATANQGSEATYESGFVIDKFPISRPNLTFSTLTVSNMSPEDSSIYLCSVGGQTLYGYTFGSGTRLTVV.

The gene calls are TRBV27 and TRBJ2-4, with D perhaps TRBD1 (5 bases). V was cut by 2 bases and J by 0 bases, with 8 bases left in between. This CDR3 contains 15 residues. Germline V lookup: CDR1 MNHEY, CDR2 SMNVEV (reference sequence). This CDR3 reads CASSLDSLAKNIQYF. In nucleotides, the CDR3 is TGTGCCAGCAGTTTAGACAGTCTAGCCAAAAACATTCAGTACTTC.

This clone was seen more than once but under ten times. The identical CDR3 is also encoded by other nucleotide sequences in the sample. This chain connects TRBV7-2 to TRBJ2-7; D uncertain. V lost 3 bases to trimming and J lost 0 bases, with 0 bases between them. The CDR3 covers 11 residues. Germline assignment: CDR1 SGHTA and CDR2 FQGNSA. CDR3 in amino acids: CASSFSYEQYF. The CDR3 DNA reads TGTGCCAGCAGCTTCTCCTACGAGCAGTACTTC.

Ten or more counts support this clone. The V call is TRBV28, the J call TRBJ2-3, with 7 bases that match TRBD2. CDR1 and CDR2 from the germline V gene are MDHEN and SYDVKM. V was clipped by 6 bases and J by 2 bases; unmatched bases: 2. The CDR3 has 13 residues. Written as DNA, the CDR3 is TGTGCCAGCAGCGAGCGGGACACAGATACGCAGTATTTT. Translated: CASSERDTDTQYF.

The chain employs TRBV23-1 and TRBJ1-5, with a tentative D call TRBD1 (6 bases). TRBV23-1 is reported as an ORF; its role is uncertain. The CDR3 spans 12 residues. V dropped 10 bases and J dropped 3 bases, with 10 bases sitting between them. The CDR3 bases are TGCGCCACATGGGGGCACAATCAGCCCCAGCATTTT. This codes for CATWGHNQPQHF.

This clone was detected only a few times. The chain is built from TRBV29-1 and TRBJ1-1; 7 bases are shared with TRBD1. Per the germline V gene, CDR1 is SQVTM and CDR2 is ANQGSEA. The CDR3 contains 12 residues. Losses at the gene ends were 7 bases for V and 5 bases for J; bases not matched to a gene: 7. The CDR3 spells CSAKAGGTEAFF. The CDR3, as DNA: TGCAGCGCGAAAGCAGGGGGTACTGAAGCTTTCTTT.

The V and J genes are TRBV30 and TRBJ2-7, with TRBD2 as a possible D gene (6 bases). The CDR3 is 14 residues long. Per germline, CDR1 GTSNPN and CDR2 SVGIG (reference sequence). V was clipped by 0 bases and J by 1 base, with 10 bases between them. DNA for the CDR3: TGTGCCTGGAGTGTAGGGGACTGGTCCTACGAGCAGTACTTC. Translation gives CAWSVGDWSYEQYF.

This sequence joins TRBV29-1 and TRBJ2-7, with TRBD1 identical over 9 bases. This CDR3 region has 11 residues. Trimming removed 6 bases from V and 7 bases from J; junction bases left unmatched: 4. The germline V gene encodes CDR1 SQVTM and CDR2 ANQGSEA. CDR3 sequence (DNA): TGCAGCGTCATTGGGACAGGGGAGCAGTACTTC. It is translated as CSVIGTGEQYF.

The CDR3 DNA sequence: TGCGCCAGCAGCCCGGGGGGGGTCAGATACAATGAGCAGTTCTTC. This codes for CASSPGGVRYNEQFF. The chain uses TRBV4-3 and TRBJ2-1; 8 bases map to TRBD2. The germline V gene has CDR1 LGHNA and CDR2 YSLEER. The trim removed 4 bases at V and 4 bases at J, leaving 6 bases unmatched. The length of the CDR3 is 15 residues.

This clone was seen only a few times. This chain uses TRBV5-1 with TRBJ2-5; the D is unclear. The CDR3 has 12 residues. Germline CDR1 reads SGHRS; CDR2 reads YFSETQ. Trimming took off 4 bases at V and 1 base at J, with 5 bases between the two ends. The CDR3 here is CASSQSQETQYF. CDR3 sequence (DNA): TGCGCCAGCAGCCAGAGCCAAGAGACCCAGTACTTC. Drawing the rest from reference TRBV5-1 and TRBJ2-5, the complete variable domain is KAGVTQTPRYLIKTRGQQVTLSCSPISGHRSVSWYQQTPGQGLQFLFEYFSETQRNKGNFPGRFSGRQFSNSRSEMNVSTLELGDSALYLCASSQSQETQYFGPGTRLLVL.

In this sample, this clone turned up a few times. The V call is TRBV29-1, the J call TRBJ2-5; D uncertain. Between the trimmed V and J ends, which lost 2 bases and 0 bases, there was a span of 10 bases. CDR1 and CDR2 from the germline V gene are SQVTM and ANQGSEA. The CDR3 covers 14 residues. CDR3 residues: CSVEKSPYQETQYF. Written as DNA, the CDR3 is TGCAGCGTTGAAAAGAGTCCGTACCAAGAGACCCAGTACTTC.